The clone carrying this T cell receptor (beta chain) was observed once. Repertoires were generated with immunoSEQ multiplex PCR, while TCRdb's copy carries only in-frame clones and drops some. The data contain 35,000 to 50,000 clones, around 84% of them singletons. This record comes from a study of T cell changes during pregnancy in multiple sclerosis. The specimen comprised CD4+ T cells from peripheral blood mononuclear cells, sampled before pregnancy. The receptor was isolated from a female donor with multiple sclerosis, enrolled in a pregnancy study.

CDR3 sequence reads: CASSLASSGGYWETQYF. CDR3 bases: TGCGCCAGCAGCTTGGCCTCTAGCGGGGGATATTGGGAGACCCAGTACTTC. The chain employs TRBV5-1 and TRBJ2-5; TRBD2 aligns across 10 bases. This CDR3 comprises 17 residues. The J segment lost 5 bases and the V segment lost 0 bases, leaving 10 bases of the junction unmatched. Germline CDR1 SGHRS, CDR2 YFSETQ.